The next 18 T cell receptor beta chains were all read from a single sample in a study of T-cell memory formation after mild COVID-19. TCRdb re-derived calls from the 5' RACE reads in MiXCR, one entry per CDR3 protein. Found here are 250,000 to 350,000 distinct CDR3 sequences, approximately 15% of them singletons; the top ten hold roughly 20%. Sequenced: PBMCs or a T cell subset sorted from them (not recorded which). The receptors shown here come from a man in his late teens or twenties who had mild COVID-19 (a few samples of this study predate the infection). Cell type and time point are not known.

This clonotype was picked up a small number of times. The rearrangement uses TRBV2 and TRBJ2-2, with D hard to call. Trimming took off 7 bases at V and 0 bases at J, with 15 bases between the two ends. Germline CDR1 and CDR2: SNHLY and FYNNEI. There are 16 residues in the CDR3. In DNA, the CDR3 is TGTGCCAGCAAGGGCAGCTACGCCGCGAACACCGGGGAGCTGTTTTTT. It yields the protein CASKGSYAANTGELFF.

This clonotype came up a few times. The chain couples TRBV6-2 or TRBV6-3 to TRBJ1-5, with a tentative D call TRBD1 (6 bases). Trimming pared 4 bases from V and 6 bases from J, leaving 10 bases between. The CDR3 has 13 residues. The germline V gene encodes CDR1 MNHEY and CDR2 SVGEGT. The CDR3 protein is CASSSGVRQPQHF. The CDR3 bases are TGTGCCAGCAGTTCAGGGGTACGTCAGCCCCAGCATTTT.

The chain uses TRBV11-2 and TRBJ2-1; D possibly matches TRBD1 or TRBD2 (5 bases each). Deletions cut 5 bases from V and 7 bases from J, with 9 bases between. The germline CDR1 and CDR2 sequences are SGHAT and FQNNGV. This CDR3 region has 12 residues. Here the CDR3 reads CASSQEGNEQFF. The DNA of the CDR3 is TGTGCCAGCAGCCAAGAGGGGAATGAGCAGTTCTTC. The full variable domain, rest sourced from reference TRBV11-2 and TRBJ2-1, is EAGVAQSPRYKIIEKRQSVAFWCNPISGHATLYWYQQILGQGPKLLIQFQNNGVVDDSQLPKDRFSAERLKGVDSTLKIQPAKLEDSAVYLCASSQEGNEQFFGPGTRLTVL.

This clonotype came up a few times. The J gene is TRBJ2-7, the V gene TRBV4-1, with 7 positions matching TRBD1. Germline assignment: CDR1 MGHRA and CDR2 YSYEKL. V trimming: 8 bases; J trimming: 6 bases; junction bases outside the gene matches: 16. The CDR3 has 15 residues. In DNA, the CDR3 is TGCGCCAGCTCGAAGGGGGCGATCGCTTTGAGCGAGCAGTACTTC. Amino acid sequence: CASSKGAIALSEQYF.

The CDR3 DNA sequence: TGTGCCAGCAGTCAAAGGACGGGACAGGGCAGTTACGAGCAGTACTTC. It translates to CASSQRTGQGSYEQYF. The chain recombines TRBV6-2 or TRBV6-3 with TRBJ2-7; 9 bases align to TRBD1. The CDR3 has 16 amino acids. CDR1 is MNHEY and CDR2 is SVGEGT in the germline V gene. V lost 5 bases, J lost 4 bases, and 12 bases stayed unmatched.

V usage is TRBV4-2 and J usage is TRBJ2-7, with 10 bases lining up with TRBD1. The germline gives CDR1 LGHNA, CDR2 YNFKEQ. With V trimmed by 1 base and J by 2 bases, 2 bases remained unmatched. The CDR3 sequence is 15 residues long. CDR3 in DNA: TGTGCCAGCAGCCAAGGGACAGGGGGGCCCTACGAGCAGTACTTC. It encodes CASSQGTGGPYEQYF.

This clonotype was counted a few times. The V gene is TRBV7-8, the J gene TRBJ2-2, with 8 bases aligning to TRBD2. The CDR3 runs 15 residues. V dropped 6 bases and J dropped 4; count of bases not matched to a gene: 7. The V gene's germline CDR1 is SGHVS and CDR2 FQNEAQ. As DNA, the CDR3 is TGTGCCAGCAGACTCAGCGGGGGCCTCACCGGGGAGCTGTTTTTT. Its translation is CASRLSGGLTGELFF.

The V call is TRBV6-1, the J call TRBJ1-2; D is unclear. The ends were cut back, 6 bases at V and 4 bases at J, with 18 bases in the middle. Germline CDR1 MNHNS, CDR2 SASEGT. CDR3 length: 15 residues. CDR3 amino acids: CASRDGGRSGYGYTF. CDR3 nucleotide sequence: TGTGCCAGCAGAGACGGCGGACGGTCCGGCTATGGCTACACCTTC.

This chain joins TRBV7-2 and TRBJ1-4; tentative D call: TRBD1 (5 bases). Germline V gives CDR1 SGHTA, CDR2 FQGNSA. The CDR3 totals 15 residues. V was pared by 3 bases and J by 5 bases, with 13 bases between. DNA for the CDR3: TGTGCCAGCAGCTTTCAAGTGGGGCTGAATGAAAAACTGTTTTTT. It is translated as CASSFQVGLNEKLFF.

This clonotype was observed at least ten times. The genes are TRBV4-3 and TRBJ1-3; D unclear. The CDR3 covers 15 residues. V lost 1 base and J 8 bases, leaving 15 bases between the germline ends. Germline assignment: CDR1 LGHNA and CDR2 YSLEER. The CDR3 DNA reads TGCGCCAGCAGCCAAGGCGGTTGGAGGGTGGACACCATATATTTT. This codes for CASSQGGWRVDTIYF.

This clonotype was counted a few times. The CDR3 is CASRDRGGQGLVYEQYV. CDR3 coding DNA: TGTGCCAGCAGAGACCGTGGGGGACAGGGTTTGGTGTACGAGCAGTACGTC. This chain joins TRBV6-2 or TRBV6-3 and TRBJ2-7, with 9 bases lining up with TRBD1. Per germline, CDR1 MNHEY and CDR2 SVGEGT. The CDR3 is made up of 17 amino acids. After removal of 6 bases from V and 4 bases from J, the junction contained 16 bases not matched to a gene.

This clonotype turned up a few times. The chain recombines TRBV5-1 with TRBJ1-1; D gene uncertain. CDR3 length: 14 amino acids. The V gene's germline CDR1 is SGHRS and CDR2 YFSETQ. Trimming took off 3 bases at V and 3 bases at J, with 12 bases between the two ends. The CDR3 nucleotides are TGCGCCAGCAGCTCCCCGGCAGCCCACACTGAAGCTTTCTTT. Translation gives CASSSPAAHTEAFF.

The V and J genes are TRBV28 and TRBJ1-1; perhaps TRBD1 as D (5 bases). The CDR3 length is 15 residues. V dropped 7 bases and J dropped 1 base, with 16 bases sitting between them. Germline CDR1 and CDR2: MDHEN and SYDVKM. CDR3 protein: CASKDTQGPNTEAFF. CDR3 DNA: TGTGCCAGCAAAGACACCCAGGGACCGAACACTGAAGCTTTCTTT.

This clonotype was picked up a small number of times. The chain links TRBV4-3 to TRBJ2-2; D is possibly TRBD1 (7 bases). The CDR3 spans 17 residues. Germline loops: CDR1 LGHNA, CDR2 YSLEER. Trimming removed 3 bases at V and 3 bases at J, with 17 bases between. CDR3 sequence reads: CASSQGGAGGYTGELFF. As DNA, the CDR3 is TGCGCCAGCAGCCAGGGCGGGGCAGGGGGGTACACCGGGGAGCTGTTTTTT.

This clonotype occurred many times. The chain recombines TRBV15 with TRBJ2-2; possibly TRBD1 for D (6 bases). Trimming removed 3 bases from V and 5 bases from J, with 22 bases in between. The CDR3 covers 18 residues. The germline V gene has CDR1 LNHNV and CDR2 YYDKDF (reference sequence). CDR3 in amino acids: CATSSQGSSQFFTGELFF. The CDR3 DNA reads TGTGCCACCAGCAGCCAGGGGTCCTCTCAATTTTTTACCGGGGAGCTGTTTTTT.

This sequence joins TRBV6-2 or TRBV6-3 and TRBJ2-5, with D tentatively TRBD2 (6 bases). The germline V and J ends were trimmed by 10 bases and 4 bases, with 19 bases remaining between them. The CDR3 totals 14 residues. Per the germline V gene, CDR1 is MNHEY and CDR2 is SVGEGT. DNA of the CDR3: TGTGCCACCAATAACCGGGACTCTGGAGAGACCCAGTACTTC. Encoded protein: CATNNRDSGETQYF.

The gene calls are TRBV7-9 and TRBJ2-3; D gene uncertain. CDR1 SEHNR and CDR2 FQNEAQ come from the germline V gene (reference sequence). The CDR3 is 17 residues long. The V end lost 5 bases, the J end lost 2 bases, and 20 bases lay between the germline ends. CDR3 coding DNA: TGTGCCAGCAGCCCACCTTGGAGTTCGCCCCCCACAGATACGCAGTATTTT. It is translated as CASSPPWSSPPTDTQYF.

Only a few counts were recorded for this clonotype. The chain uses TRBV20-1 and TRBJ1-3; D is perhaps TRBD1 (6 bases). In germline, CDR1 is DFQATT, CDR2 SNEGSKA (reference sequence). The CDR3 is made up of 14 amino acids. Trimming removed 5 bases from V and 0 bases from J, with 11 bases in between. In DNA form, the CDR3 reads TGCAGTGCTGCGACAGGCAGCTCTGGAAACACCATATATTTT. Translating it yields CSAATGSSGNTIYF.